Following are 8 T cell receptor beta chains from one sample sequenced in a study of OX40 agonist ivuxolimab in advanced cancers. Using immunoSEQ multiplex PCR, the repertoire was profiled, and TCRdb retains in-frame clones only, with some absent. There are fewer than 55,000 clones in the sample; approximately 86% occur only once, and 14% to 15% lies in the top ten. Sample: CD4+ or CD8+ T cells sorted from blood, taken in a trial of the OX40 agonist ivuxolimab. These receptors came from an adult with an advanced solid tumor such as melanoma, head and neck, liver or kidney cancer.

The chain carries TRBV5-1 and TRBJ1-1, with D hard to call. V was clipped by 1 base and J by 5 bases, with 9 bases between them. The CDR3 sequence is 13 residues long. CDR1 and CDR2 (germline): SGHRS, YFSETQ. The CDR3 spells CASSLFGITEAFF. Here the CDR3 DNA reads TGCGCCAGCAGCTTGTTCGGCATTACTGAAGCTTTCTTT.

The chain uses TRBV27 and TRBJ2-2; D is unresolved. V was shortened by 3 bases and J by 0 bases, with 8 bases between the two germline ends. The CDR3 is made up of 15 amino acids. Germline assignment: CDR1 MNHEY and CDR2 SMNVEV (reference sequence). The chain's CDR3 is CASSFYDPNTGELFF. For the CDR3, the DNA is TGTGCCAGCAGTTTTTACGACCCGAACACCGGGGAGCTGTTTTTT.

The chain has TRBV7-2 and TRBJ2-7, with D unresolved. V gave up 5 bases and J gave up 0 bases, with 17 bases separating them. Germline V gene sequence: CDR1 SGHTA, CDR2 FQGNSA. This CDR3 comprises 16 residues. CDR3 residues: CASSPEVGRRSYEQYF. The DNA for the CDR3 is TGTGCCAGCAGCCCAGAGGTAGGCCGGCGCTCCTACGAGCAGTACTTC.

The V call is TRBV4-1, the J call TRBJ2-1, with TRBD2 matching over 8 bases. The V gene's germline CDR1 is MGHRA and CDR2 YSYEKL. J gave up 12 bases and V 1 base, and 8 bases lay outside the gene matches. The CDR3 runs 14 residues. The chain's CDR3 is CASSQGSSGGPQFF. CDR3 coding DNA: TGCGCCAGCAGCCAAGGGTCCAGCGGGGGCCCGCAGTTCTTC.

The chain recombines TRBV5-6 with TRBJ1-4; weak D call: TRBD1 (6 bases). Germline CDR1 and CDR2: SGHDT and YYEEEE. The V end was cut by 0 bases, the J end by 13 bases, with 22 bases between. The CDR3 has 16 residues. This chain's CDR3 is CASSLGGRTDPPRLFF. The CDR3 nucleotides read TGTGCCAGCAGCTTGGGGGGGAGGACAGACCCCCCTCGACTGTTTTTT.

Here the CDR3 DNA reads TGTGCCAGCAGCCAGCACCGGGACAGCCTCACAGATACGCAGTATTTT. This encodes CASSQHRDSLTDTQYF. This rearrangement joins TRBV4-2 to TRBJ2-3, with 7 bases matching TRBD1. The germline gives CDR1 LGHNA, CDR2 YNFKEQ. The CDR3 runs 16 residues. With 3 bases clipped from V and 2 bases from J, the junction kept 8 bases outside the gene matches.

The chain recombines TRBV27 with TRBJ1-1, with TRBD1 matching 7 bases. CDR1 and CDR2 from the germline V gene are MNHEY and SMNVEV (reference sequence). J gave up 5 bases and V 5 bases, and 5 bases lay outside the gene matches. The CDR3 spans 13 residues. The CDR3 sequence: CASSQGVKTEAFF. The CDR3 DNA sequence: TGTGCCAGCAGTCAGGGGGTAAAAACTGAAGCTTTCTTT.

The V gene is TRBV2, the J gene TRBJ2-1; D might be TRBD2 (6 bases). Trimming shortened V by 5 bases and J by 5 bases, and 16 bases separated the two germline ends. Germline assignment: CDR1 SNHLY and CDR2 FYNNEI. The CDR3 has 15 residues. The CDR3 DNA reads as TGTGCCAGCAGTTGGACGGCGGGGTTAAACAATGAGCAGTTCTTC. Its translation: CASSWTAGLNNEQFF. The variable domain in full, completed from reference TRBV2 and TRBJ2-1, reads EPEVTQTPSHQVTQMGQEVILRCVPISNHLYFYWYRQILGQKVEFLVSFYNNEISEKSEIFDDQFSVERPDGSNFTLKIRSTKLEDSAMYFCASSWTAGLNNEQFFGPGTRLTVL.